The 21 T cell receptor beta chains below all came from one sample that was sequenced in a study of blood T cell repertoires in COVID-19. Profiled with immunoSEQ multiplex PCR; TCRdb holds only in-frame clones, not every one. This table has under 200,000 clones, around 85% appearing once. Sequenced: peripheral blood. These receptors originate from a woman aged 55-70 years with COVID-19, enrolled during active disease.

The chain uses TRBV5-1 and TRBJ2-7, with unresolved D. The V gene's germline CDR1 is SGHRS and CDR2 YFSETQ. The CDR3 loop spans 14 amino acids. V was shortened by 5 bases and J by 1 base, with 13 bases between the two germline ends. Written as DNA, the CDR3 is TGCGCCAGCAGTAGAGCTAGGATTTCCTACGAGCAGTACTTC. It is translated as CASSRARISYEQYF.

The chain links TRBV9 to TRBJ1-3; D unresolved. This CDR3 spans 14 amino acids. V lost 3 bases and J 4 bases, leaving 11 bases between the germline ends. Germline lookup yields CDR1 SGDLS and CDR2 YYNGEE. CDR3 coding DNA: TGTGCCAGCAGCGAGGGAGGCTTGGGAAACACCATATATTTT. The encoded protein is CASSEGGLGNTIYF.

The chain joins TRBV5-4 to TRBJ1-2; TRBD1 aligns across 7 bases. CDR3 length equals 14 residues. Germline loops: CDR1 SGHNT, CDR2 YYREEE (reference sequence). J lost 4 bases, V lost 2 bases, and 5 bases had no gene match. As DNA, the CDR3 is TGTGCCAGCAGCTTTGACAGGGTCGCCTATGGCTACACCTTC. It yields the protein CASSFDRVAYGYTF.

The CDR3 DNA follows: TGCGCCAGCAGCTTGCGTGGGTTAGCGGGACTTAGCACAGATACGCAGTATTTT. Protein product: CASSLRGLAGLSTDTQYF. The chain links TRBV5-1 to TRBJ2-3; the match to TRBD2 covers 8 bases. The CDR3 spans 18 residues. Germline CDR1 and CDR2: SGHRS and YFSETQ. V trimming: 1 base; J trimming: 0 bases; junction bases outside the gene matches: 10.

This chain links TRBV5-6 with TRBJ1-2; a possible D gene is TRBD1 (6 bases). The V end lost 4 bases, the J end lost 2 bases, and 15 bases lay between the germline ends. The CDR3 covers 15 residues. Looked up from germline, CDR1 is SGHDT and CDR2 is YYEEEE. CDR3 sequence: CASSPGTLPNYGYTF. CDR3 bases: TGTGCCAGCAGCCCTGGGACATTACCAAACTATGGCTACACCTTC.

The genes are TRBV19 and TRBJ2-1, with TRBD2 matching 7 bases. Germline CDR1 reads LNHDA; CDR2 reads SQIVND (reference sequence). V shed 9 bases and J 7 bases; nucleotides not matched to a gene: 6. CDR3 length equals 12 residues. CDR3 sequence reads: CASRRGVNEQFF. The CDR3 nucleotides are TGTGCCAGCCGTCGGGGGGTAAATGAGCAGTTCTTC.

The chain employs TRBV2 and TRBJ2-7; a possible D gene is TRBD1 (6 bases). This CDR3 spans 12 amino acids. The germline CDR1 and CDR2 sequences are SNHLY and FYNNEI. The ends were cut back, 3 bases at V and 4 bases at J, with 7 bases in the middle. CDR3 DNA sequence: TGTGCCAGCAGTGATCAGGGGTACGAGCAGTACTTC. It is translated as CASSDQGYEQYF.

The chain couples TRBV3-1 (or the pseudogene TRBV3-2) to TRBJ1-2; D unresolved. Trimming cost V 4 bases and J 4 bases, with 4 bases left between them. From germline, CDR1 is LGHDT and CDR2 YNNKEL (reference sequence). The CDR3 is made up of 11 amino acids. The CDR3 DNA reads TGTGCCAGCAGCCGAGGCTATGGCTACACCTTC. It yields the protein CASSRGYGYTF.

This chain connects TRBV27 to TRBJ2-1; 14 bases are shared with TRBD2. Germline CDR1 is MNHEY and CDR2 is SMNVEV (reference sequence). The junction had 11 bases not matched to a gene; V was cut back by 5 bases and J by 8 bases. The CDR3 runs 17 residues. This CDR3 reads CASSPRLAGGPGDEQFF. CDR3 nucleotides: TGTGCCAGCAGTCCGCGACTAGCGGGAGGGCCCGGGGATGAGCAGTTCTTC.

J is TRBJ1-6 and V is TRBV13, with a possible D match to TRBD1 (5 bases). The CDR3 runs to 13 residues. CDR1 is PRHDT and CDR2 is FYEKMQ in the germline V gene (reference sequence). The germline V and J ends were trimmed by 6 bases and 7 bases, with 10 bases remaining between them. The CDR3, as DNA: TGTGCCAGCAGTCGCGGGGGGAATTCACCCCTCCACTTT. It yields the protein CASSRGGNSPLHF.

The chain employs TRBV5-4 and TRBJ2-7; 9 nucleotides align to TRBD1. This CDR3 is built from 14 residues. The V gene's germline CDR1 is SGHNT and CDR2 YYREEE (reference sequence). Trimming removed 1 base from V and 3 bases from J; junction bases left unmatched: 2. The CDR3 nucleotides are TGTGCCAGCAGCTTGAGACAGGGGGGCTACGAGCAGTACTTC. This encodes CASSLRQGGYEQYF.

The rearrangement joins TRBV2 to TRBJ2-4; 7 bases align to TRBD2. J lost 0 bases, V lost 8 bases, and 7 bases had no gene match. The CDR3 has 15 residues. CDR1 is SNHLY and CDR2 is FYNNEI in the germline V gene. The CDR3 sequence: CASGAGAIAKNIQYF. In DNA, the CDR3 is TGTGCCAGCGGGGCGGGAGCAATAGCCAAAAACATTCAGTACTTC.

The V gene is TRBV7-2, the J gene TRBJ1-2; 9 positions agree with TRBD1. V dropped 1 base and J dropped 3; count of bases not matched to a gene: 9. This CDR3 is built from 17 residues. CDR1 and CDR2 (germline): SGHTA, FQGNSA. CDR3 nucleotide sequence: TGTGCCAGCAGCTTAGAGGGGGGGACAGGGAAGGACTATGGCTACACCTTC. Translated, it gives CASSLEGGTGKDYGYTF. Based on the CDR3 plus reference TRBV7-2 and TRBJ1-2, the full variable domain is GAGVSQSPSNKVTEKGKDVELRCDPISGHTALYWYRQSLGQGLEFLIYFQGNSAPDKSGLPSDRFSAERTGGSVSTLTIQRTQQEDSAVYLCASSLEGGTGKDYGYTFGSGTRLTVV.

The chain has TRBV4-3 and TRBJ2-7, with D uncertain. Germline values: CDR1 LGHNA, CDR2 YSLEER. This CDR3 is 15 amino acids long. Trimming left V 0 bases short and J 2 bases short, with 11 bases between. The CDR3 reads CASSQDHSTPYEQYF. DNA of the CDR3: TGCGCCAGCAGCCAAGATCACAGTACCCCCTACGAGCAGTACTTC.

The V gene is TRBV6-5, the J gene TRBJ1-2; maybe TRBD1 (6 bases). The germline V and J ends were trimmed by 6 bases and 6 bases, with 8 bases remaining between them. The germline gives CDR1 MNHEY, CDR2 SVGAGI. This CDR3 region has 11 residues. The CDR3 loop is CASRKGDGYTF. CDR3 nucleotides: TGTGCCAGCAGAAAGGGGGATGGCTACACCTTC.

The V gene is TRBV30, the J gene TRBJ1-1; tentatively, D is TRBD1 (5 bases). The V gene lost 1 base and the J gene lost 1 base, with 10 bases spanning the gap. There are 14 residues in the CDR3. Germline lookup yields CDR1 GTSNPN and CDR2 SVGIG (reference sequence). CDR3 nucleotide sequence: TGTGCCTGGAGTGGACGGGGGGGGAACACTGAAGCTTTCTTT. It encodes CAWSGRGGNTEAFF.

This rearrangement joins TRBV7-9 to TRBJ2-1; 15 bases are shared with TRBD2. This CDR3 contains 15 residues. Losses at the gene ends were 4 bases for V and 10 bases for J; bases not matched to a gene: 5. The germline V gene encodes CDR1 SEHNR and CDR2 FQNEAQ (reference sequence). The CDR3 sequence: CASSSGTSGRNEQFF. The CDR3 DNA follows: TGTGCCAGCAGCTCCGGGACTAGCGGGAGGAACGAGCAGTTCTTC.

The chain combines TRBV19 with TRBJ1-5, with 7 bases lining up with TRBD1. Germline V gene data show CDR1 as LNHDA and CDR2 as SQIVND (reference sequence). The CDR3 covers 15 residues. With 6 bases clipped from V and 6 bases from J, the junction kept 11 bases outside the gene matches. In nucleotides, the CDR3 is TGTGCCAGTAGGATTCCTGGGGACAGATTTCAGCCCCAGCATTTT. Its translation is CASRIPGDRFQPQHF.

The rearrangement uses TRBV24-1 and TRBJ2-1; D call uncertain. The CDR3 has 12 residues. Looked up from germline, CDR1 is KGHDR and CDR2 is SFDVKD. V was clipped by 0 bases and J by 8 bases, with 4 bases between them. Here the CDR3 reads CATSDLLYEQFF. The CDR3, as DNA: TGTGCCACCAGTGATTTGCTCTATGAGCAGTTCTTC.

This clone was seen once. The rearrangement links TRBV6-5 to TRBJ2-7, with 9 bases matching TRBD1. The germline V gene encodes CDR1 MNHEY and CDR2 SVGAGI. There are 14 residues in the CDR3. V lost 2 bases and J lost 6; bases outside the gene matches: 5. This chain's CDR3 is CASSYGDRAGEQYF. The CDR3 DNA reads TGTGCCAGCAGTTACGGGGACAGGGCGGGCGAGCAGTACTTC.

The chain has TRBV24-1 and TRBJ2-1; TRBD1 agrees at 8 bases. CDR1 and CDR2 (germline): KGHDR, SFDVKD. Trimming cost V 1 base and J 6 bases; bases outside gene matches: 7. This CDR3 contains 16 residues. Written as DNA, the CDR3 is TGTGCCACCAGTGATTTATCCCAGGGGGCGGTCAATGAGCAGTTCTTC. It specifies CATSDLSQGAVNEQFF.